These T cell receptor beta chains were read from a single sample in a study of blood T cell repertoires in COVID-19. Sequencing was performed with immunoSEQ multiplex PCR; in TCRdb, only in-frame clones are kept and a portion is missing. This table holds fewer than 350,000 clones, around 85% found once. Sequenced: peripheral blood. Receptor source: a woman between 25 and 40 years old who had recovered from COVID-19. The CDR3 runs from the conserved cysteine through the conserved F or W. The D gene is left open where the match is weak. The size field is filled for only some rows; it gives once, few, many or a size class.

d_gene	v_gene	len	abundance	j_gene	CDR3nt	CDR3aa
TRBD1	TRBV5-1	15	NA	TRBJ1-1	TGCGCCAGCAGCTTGGAGGGACAGGCGACAGGTGAAGCTTTCTTT	CASSLEGQATGEAFF
NA	TRBV12-5	14	NA	TRBJ2-5	TGTGCTAGTGGTTCCATCGGGGGTAGCGAGACCCAGTACTTC	CASGSIGGSETQYF
TRBD2	TRBV14	15	NA	TRBJ2-1	TGTGCCAGCAGCCCCCGGCTAGCGGGAGGTAGTGAGCAGTTCTTC	CASSPRLAGGSEQFF
TRBD1	TRBV4-2	15	many	TRBJ2-7	TGTGCCAGCAGCCACCCACAGGGGAACTCCTACGAGCAGTACTTC	CASSHPQGNSYEQYF
NA	TRBV6-5	13	NA	TRBJ1-1	TGTGCCAGCAGTCTGACAGGTGACACTGAAGCTTTCTTT	CASSLTGDTEAFF
NA	TRBV7-8	16	NA	TRBJ2-4	TGTGCCAGCAGCTCGGGGCGGGGCCCACGCGCAAACATTCAGTACTTC	CASSSGRGPRANIQYF
NA	TRBV6-5	15	NA	TRBJ1-3	TGTGCCAGCAGTTACTCGAGTCAGGGAGGAAACACCATATATTTT	CASSYSSQGGNTIYF
TRBD1	TRBV30	14	NA	TRBJ1-1	TGTGCCTGGAGTGTACGGACAGGGAACACTGAAGCTTTCTTT	CAWSVRTGNTEAFF
NA	TRBV11-2	14	NA	TRBJ1-2	TGTGCCAGCAGCCCTACTGGGGGCCGCTATGGCTACACCTTC	CASSPTGGRYGYTF
NA	TRBV3-1/TRBV3-2	15	NA	TRBJ1-1	TGTGCCAGCAGCCCCTGGGACAAAGCAAACACTGAAGCTTTCTTT	CASSPWDKANTEAFF
NA	TRBV9	15	NA	TRBJ2-5	TGTGCCAGCAGCGTAGTTCCAGGACTTCAAGAGACCCAGTACTTC	CASSVVPGLQETQYF
NA	TRBV5-8	16	NA	TRBJ1-6	TGTGCCAGCAGCTTGGCCAGCGGCAGGTACAATTCACCCCTCCACTTT	CASSLASGRYNSPLHF
TRBD1	TRBV24-1	19	once	TRBJ1-5	TGTGCCACCAGTGATAAGACAGGGGGCTCAGGGATTGGCAATCAGCCCCAGCATTTT	CATSDKTGGSGIGNQPQHF
TRBD1	TRBV7-9	14	once	TRBJ1-4	TGTGCCAGCAGCTCGACAGGGGGAAATGAAAAACTGTTTTTT	CASSSTGGNEKLFF
NA	TRBV2	11	NA	TRBJ1-5	TGTGCCAGCAGCCTCGCGGGGGCCCAGCATTTT	CASSLAGAQHF
TRBD2	TRBV2	14	NA	TRBJ2-5	TGTGCCAGCAGCGGGACTAGCGACCCAGAGACCCAGTACTTC	CASSGTSDPETQYF
TRBD2	TRBV6-5	15	NA	TRBJ2-1	TGTGCCAGCATCTCAAGCGGGGGGTCCTACAATGAGCAGTTCTTC	CASISSGGSYNEQFF
TRBD1	TRBV6-5	13	NA	TRBJ2-5	TGTGCCAGCAGTTACCCAGGGGGAGAGACCCAGTACTTC	CASSYPGGETQYF
TRBD2	TRBV27	16	NA	TRBJ2-3	TGTGCCAGCAGTTTATATCTAGGGACTAGGGGAGATACGCAGTATTTT	CASSLYLGTRGDTQYF
TRBD1	TRBV5-1	15	NA	TRBJ2-1	TGCGCCAGCAGCTCTAATGGACAGGGCACTAATGAGCAGTTCTTC	CASSSNGQGTNEQFF
NA	TRBV11-2	13	NA	TRBJ1-2	TGTGCCAGCAGCCCACGGGTGAACTATGGCTACACCTTC	CASSPRVNYGYTF
TRBD2	TRBV28	17	NA	TRBJ2-7	TGTGCCAGCAGTCCTGCCGGACTAGCGGGAGGCTCCCACGAGCAGTACTTC	CASSPAGLAGGSHEQYF
NA	TRBV7-9	14	NA	TRBJ2-2	TGTGCCAGCAGCTTGGGAGGGAACACCGGGGAGCTGTTTTTT	CASSLGGNTGELFF
NA	TRBV28	14	NA	TRBJ2-2	TGTGCCAGCAGACTTGCTCCAAACACCGGGGAGCTGTTTTTT	CASRLAPNTGELFF
NA	TRBV28	15	NA	TRBJ2-2	TGTGCCGCAGACTCCGGGACACCGATCCCCGGGGAGCTGTTTTTT	CAADSGTPIPGELFF
TRBD1	TRBV2	14	NA	TRBJ1-1	TGTGCCAGCAGATCGGACAGGGAGAACACTGAAGCTTTCTTT	CASRSDRENTEAFF
NA	TRBV19	16	NA	TRBJ2-1	TGTGCCAGTAGTATCGGACGGGGACTTAGCGACAATGAGCAGTTCTTC	CASSIGRGLSDNEQFF
TRBD2	TRBV24-1	15	NA	TRBJ2-7	TGTGCCACCAGTGCCTCAACTAGCGGGAGCTACGAGCAGTACTTC	CATSASTSGSYEQYF
TRBD2	TRBV15	16	NA	TRBJ2-3	TGTGCCACCAGCAGGGGGCTAGCGGCTAGCACAGATACGCAGTATTTT	CATSRGLAASTDTQYF
TRBD2	TRBV4-1	18	NA	TRBJ2-1	TGCGCCAGCAGCCAAGTCTATGCGGGAGTTCGGAACGGTGATGAGCAGTTCTTC	CASSQVYAGVRNGDEQFF
NA	TRBV18	12	NA	TRBJ2-2	TGTGCCAGCTCACGACAGACCGGGGAGCTGTTTTTT	CASSRQTGELFF
TRBD1	TRBV18	15	once	TRBJ1-2	TGTGCCAGCTCACCCTCGGACAGGGGGAACTATGGCTACACCTTC	CASSPSDRGNYGYTF
NA	TRBV7-2	13	NA	TRBJ2-7	TGTGCCAGCAGCTTAGGCGCGAACTACGAGCAGTACTTC	CASSLGANYEQYF
TRBD1	TRBV29-1	15	NA	TRBJ2-1	TGCAGCGTTGGTCCAGGGGGAACATCCTACAATGAGCAGTTCTTC	CSVGPGGTSYNEQFF
TRBD2	TRBV5-1	14	few	TRBJ2-1	TGCGCCAGCGGTCGCAGCGGGGGGGTCAATGAGCAGTTCTTC	CASGRSGGVNEQFF
NA	TRBV4-2	15	once	TRBJ2-7	TGTGCCAGCAGCCCCCGGGGGGCCAGTCAATACGAGCAGTACTTC	CASSPRGASQYEQYF
NA	TRBV4-1	16	NA	TRBJ2-7	TGCGCCAGCAGGGTCCTAGTTGACAGCTCGAACTACGAGCAGTACTTC	CASRVLVDSSNYEQYF
NA	TRBV30	16	NA	TRBJ1-6	TGTGCCTGGAGTCGTTCGGGGAGCTCCTATAATTCACCCCTCCACTTT	CAWSRSGSSYNSPLHF
TRBD1	TRBV29-1	14	NA	TRBJ2-2	TGCAGCGTTACCGGGACAGCTAACACCGGGGAGCTGTTTTTT	CSVTGTANTGELFF
NA	TRBV11-2	16	NA	TRBJ2-2	TGTGCCAGCAAACGTAGCGGAGGAGCGAACACCGGGGAGCTGTTTTTT	CASKRSGGANTGELFF
NA	TRBV7-2	16	NA	TRBJ1-6	TGTGCCAGCAGCCGCGAGCTCAGGGCGGATAATTCACCCCTCCACTTT	CASSRELRADNSPLHF
TRBD2	TRBV19	15	NA	TRBJ2-7	TGTGCCAGTAGTCCCGAGAGCGGGGTTACCTACGAGCAGTACTTC	CASSPESGVTYEQYF
TRBD1	TRBV12-5	14	NA	TRBJ1-2	TGTGCTAGTGGTTTGCCGGGGACAGTTCATGGCTACACCTTC	CASGLPGTVHGYTF
NA	TRBV29-1	14	once	TRBJ2-2	TGCAGCTCCCGCGGGGACAGTGACACCGGGGAGCTGTTTTTT	CSSRGDSDTGELFF
NA	TRBV29-1	13	NA	TRBJ1-2	TGCAGCGTTGAAGGACACAATAACTATGGCTACACCTTC	CSVEGHNNYGYTF
TRBD2	TRBV7-2	15	NA	TRBJ2-1	TGTGCCAGCAGCAGAACCGGGACTAGTCTAGCTGAGCAGTTCTTC	CASSRTGTSLAEQFF
TRBD2	TRBV13	15	NA	TRBJ2-5	TGTGCCAGCAGCTTAGACGGACTAGCGGGGGGGGCCCAGTACTTC	CASSLDGLAGGAQYF
NA	TRBV10-2	15	once	TRBJ2-3	TGCGCCAGCAGTCTCTCTGCGGCTACCACAGATACGCAGTATTTT	CASSLSAATTDTQYF
TRBD1	TRBV6-5	13	NA	TRBJ1-6	TGTGCCAGCAGGACAGGGGAAGGTTCACCCCTCCACTTT	CASRTGEGSPLHF
NA	TRBV4-3	17	NA	TRBJ1-2	TGCGCCAGCAGCCAAGATCTTTTGGCCGTTTCTAACTATGGCTACACCTTC	CASSQDLLAVSNYGYTF
TRBD1	TRBV5-5	15	once	TRBJ2-4	TGTGCCAGCAGCTTAGGGACAGGGGGCTTAAACATTCAGTACTTC	CASSLGTGGLNIQYF
NA	TRBV6-8	14	NA	TRBJ1-5	TGTGCCAGCAGTATTAGGCGGGTCGATCAGCCCCAGCATTTT	CASSIRRVDQPQHF
NA	TRBV7-2	14	once	TRBJ2-3	TGTGCCAGCAGCTTAGACAGGAGCACAGATACGCAGTATTTT	CASSLDRSTDTQYF
NA	TRBV18	15	NA	TRBJ1-5	TGTGCCAGCTCACCACCAGGAGTTAGCAATCAGCCCCAGCATTTT	CASSPPGVSNQPQHF
TRBD2	TRBV28	16	few	TRBJ2-3	TGTGCCAGCAGTTTGACCACTAGCGGCACCACAGATACGCAGTATTTT	CASSLTTSGTTDTQYF
TRBD2	TRBV28	17	once	TRBJ2-2	TGTGCCAGCAGTTTAGTCTTTGCGGGAGGATCGGGCGGGGAGCTGTTTTTT	CASSLVFAGGSGGELFF
TRBD1	TRBV3-1/TRBV3-2	13	NA	TRBJ1-2	TGTGCCAGCAGCTATGGACAGGGCTATGGCTACACCTTC	CASSYGQGYGYTF
TRBD1	TRBV5-8	16	NA	TRBJ1-5	TGTGCCAGCACCGGGACAGGGGCCCTTAGCAATCAGCCCCAGCATTTT	CASTGTGALSNQPQHF
TRBD1	TRBV27	14	NA	TRBJ1-4	TGTGCCAGCAGTCGGGACAGGGGGGGTGAAAAACTGTTTTTT	CASSRDRGGEKLFF
TRBD2	TRBV7-9	12	NA	TRBJ2-7	TGTGCCAGCAGCCTAGGACTAGCGGAGCAGTACTTC	CASSLGLAEQYF